This record covers a single TCR beta chain. The CDR3 loop spans 14 amino acids. Germline V gene data show CDR1 as SGHAT and CDR2 as FQNNGV. J lost 2 bases, V lost 6 bases, and 5 bases had no gene match. The sample is drawn from a study of control samples from healthy donors and cancer patients. TCRdb keeps only in-frame clones here, not all; method: immunoSEQ multiplex PCR. Of roughly 120,000 clones in the sample, about 95% are singletons; the top ten hold 3.6%. This clonotype was obtained from a man younger than 40 in good health. This chain joins TRBV11-2 and TRBJ2-3; 7 bases agree with TRBD2. The source material was blood. The CDR3 bases are TGTGCCAGCAGAAACGCGGGGGACACAGATACGCAGTATTTT. Its protein product is CASRNAGDTDTQYF.